The clone carrying this TCR beta chain appeared many times. These data are taken from a study of regulatory T cells in long-lasting Graves disease. The sample's time point: newly diagnosed GD, antithyroid drugs for less than 3 months. The TCR library used RNA extracted from PBMCs. The patients were drawn from one endocrinology department in Xi'an, China. Construction of the TCR beta libraries employed iRepertoire HTBI primers in conjunction with Arm-PCR of CDR3 regions. TCRdb re-called the multiplex PCR reads through MiXCR, storing one row per CDR3 protein. Here the sample spans roughly 510,000 distinct CDR3 sequences, 15% to 20% being singletons. The data were also submitted as part of a second study, on T cells in Graves' hyperthyroidism and ophthalmopathy. As that report states: Exclusion followed for patients with uncontrolled infection, other autoimmune disease, pregnancy or lactation. Researchers ran a first-round RT-PCR on the TCR CDR3 using the HTBI primer set. Ophthalmopathy was separated from stable hyperthyroidism by a 13 V-J model.

The TCR originated in a man aged 18-30 years with Graves disease. Source: peripheral blood mononuclear cells (PBMCs), taken at new diagnosis, from a patient treated with antithyroid drugs.

As DNA, the CDR3 is TGTGCCAGCAGTCGGGGGGGGGCGGGTGAAGCTTTCTTT. Encoded protein: CASSRGGAGEAFF. This chain links TRBV12-3 or TRBV12-4 with TRBJ1-1, with D possibly matching TRBD1 (6 bases). Deletions cut 5 bases from V and 7 bases from J, with 14 bases between. The CDR3 totals 13 residues.